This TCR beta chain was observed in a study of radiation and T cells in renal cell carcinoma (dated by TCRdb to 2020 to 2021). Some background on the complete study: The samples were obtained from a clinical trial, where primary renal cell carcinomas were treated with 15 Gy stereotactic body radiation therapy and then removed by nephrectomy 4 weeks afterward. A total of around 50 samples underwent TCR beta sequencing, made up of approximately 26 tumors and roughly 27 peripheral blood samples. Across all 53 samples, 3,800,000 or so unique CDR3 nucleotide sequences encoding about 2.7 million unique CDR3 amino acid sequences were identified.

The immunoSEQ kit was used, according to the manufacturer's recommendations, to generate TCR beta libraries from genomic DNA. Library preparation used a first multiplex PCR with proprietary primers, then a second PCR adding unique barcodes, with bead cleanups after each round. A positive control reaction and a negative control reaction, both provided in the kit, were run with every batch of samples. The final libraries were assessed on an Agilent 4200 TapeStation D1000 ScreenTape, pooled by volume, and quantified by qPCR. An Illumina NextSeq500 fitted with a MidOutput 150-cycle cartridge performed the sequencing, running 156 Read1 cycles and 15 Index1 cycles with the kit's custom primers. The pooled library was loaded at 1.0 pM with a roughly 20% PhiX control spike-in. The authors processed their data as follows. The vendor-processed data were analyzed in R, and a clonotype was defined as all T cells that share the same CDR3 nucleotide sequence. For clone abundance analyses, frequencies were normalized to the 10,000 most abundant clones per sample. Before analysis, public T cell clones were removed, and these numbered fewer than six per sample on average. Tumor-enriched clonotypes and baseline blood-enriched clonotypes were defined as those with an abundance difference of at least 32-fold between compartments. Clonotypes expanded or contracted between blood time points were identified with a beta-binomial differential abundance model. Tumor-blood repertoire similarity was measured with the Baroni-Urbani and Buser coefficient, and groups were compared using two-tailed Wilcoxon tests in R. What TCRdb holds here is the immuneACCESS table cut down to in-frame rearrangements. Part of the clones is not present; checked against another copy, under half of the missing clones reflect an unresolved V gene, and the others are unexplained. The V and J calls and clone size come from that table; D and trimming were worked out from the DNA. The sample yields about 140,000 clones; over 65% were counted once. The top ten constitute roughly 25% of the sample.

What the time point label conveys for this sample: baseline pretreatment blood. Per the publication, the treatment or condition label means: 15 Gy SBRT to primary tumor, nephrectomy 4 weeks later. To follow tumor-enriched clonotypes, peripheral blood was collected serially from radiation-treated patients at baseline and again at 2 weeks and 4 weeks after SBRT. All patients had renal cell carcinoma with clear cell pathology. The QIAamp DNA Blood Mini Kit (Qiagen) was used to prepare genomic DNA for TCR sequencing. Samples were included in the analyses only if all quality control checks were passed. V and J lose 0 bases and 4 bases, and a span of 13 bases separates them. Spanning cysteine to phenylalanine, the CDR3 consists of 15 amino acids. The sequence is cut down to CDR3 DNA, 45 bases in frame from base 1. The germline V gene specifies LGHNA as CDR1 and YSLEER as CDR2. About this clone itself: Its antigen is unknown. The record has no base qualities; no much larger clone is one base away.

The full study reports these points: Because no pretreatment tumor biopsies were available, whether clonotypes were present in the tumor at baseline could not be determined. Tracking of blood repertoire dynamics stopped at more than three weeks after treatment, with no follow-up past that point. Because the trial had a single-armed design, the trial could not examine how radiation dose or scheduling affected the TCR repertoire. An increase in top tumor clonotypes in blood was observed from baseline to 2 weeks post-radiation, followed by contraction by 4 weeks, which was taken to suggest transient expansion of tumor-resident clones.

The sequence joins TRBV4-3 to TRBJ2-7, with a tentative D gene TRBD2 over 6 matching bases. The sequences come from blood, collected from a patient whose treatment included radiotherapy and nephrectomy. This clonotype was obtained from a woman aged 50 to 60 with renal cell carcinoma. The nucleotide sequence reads TGCGCCAGCAGCCAAGAACCGGGAGTGGGGTACGAGCAGTACTTC. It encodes CASSQEPGVGYEQYF.